This TCR beta chain was observed in a study of vaccination effects on CD4 cells after COVID-19. Germline V gives CDR1 MNHEY, CDR2 SMNVEV (reference sequence). This CDR3 is 13 amino acids long. V lost 5 bases, J lost 1 base, and 8 bases lay in between. Viral peptide pool expansion of antigen-specific CD4+ T cells preceded sequencing in the ViraFEST assay. Scientists isolated CD4+ T cells after a roughly 9-day culture period ended. Participants got two doses of BNT162b2 or mRNA-1273 vaccine. Comment on this clone: Its specificity is not known.

Libraries were prepared by immunoSEQ multiplex PCR; TCRdb keeps only in-frame clonotypes and omits some of them. The sample lists around 69,000 clones; about 74% were seen once. The sequence was collected from a human donor who received a COVID-19 vaccine. The starting material was CD4+ T cells from PBMCs cultured with HCoV-229E spike peptides, obtained after COVID-19 vaccination. The rearrangement joins TRBV27 to TRBJ1-1; D is undetermined. The CDR3 DNA is TGTGCCAGCAGTATGAGGGAGAACACTGAAGCTTTCTTT. Its protein product is CASSMRENTEAFF.